The 26 T cell receptor beta chains below were found in one sample sequenced in a study of cytomegalovirus exposure and HLA in healthy donors. The PCR used 60 Vbeta and 13 Jbeta primers. The repertoire was sequenced with immunoSEQ multiplex PCR; TCRdb's copy has only in-frame clones and lacks some. The data contain tens of thousands of clones, 65% to 75% of them seen just once; the ten biggest clones take up about 6.8%. The specimen sequenced was PBMCs. The origin of the receptors is a man aged 30 to 39 in good health and CMV-seropositive.

This clone showed up just once. This chain joins TRBV29-1 and TRBJ1-1; D not certain. Germline V gene lookup returns CDR1 SQVTM and CDR2 ANQGSEA. Between the trimmed V and J ends, which lost 8 bases and 1 base, there was a span of 8 bases. This CDR3 contains 11 residues. CDR3 sequence reads: CSLSGNTEAFF. DNA of the CDR3: TGCAGCCTCTCGGGGAACACTGAAGCTTTCTTT.

V is TRBV19 and J is TRBJ1-5; D perhaps matches TRBD1 (5 bases). CDR1 is LNHDA, CDR2 SQIVND, per germline (reference sequence). The V end was cut by 1 base, the J end by 7 bases, with 14 bases between. This CDR3 is built from 15 residues. For the CDR3, the DNA is TGTGCCAGTAGTATAGGGCGCGGGGGGGGACAGCCCCAGCATTTT. Translated, it gives CASSIGRGGGQPQHF. The full variable domain, with the rest looked up from reference TRBV19 and TRBJ1-5, is DGGITQSPKYLFRKEGQNVTLSCEQNLNHDAMYWYRQDPGQGLRLIYYSQIVNDFQKGDIAEGYSVSREKKESFPLTVTSAQKNPTAFYLCASSIGRGGGQPQHFGDGTRLSIL.

The chain carries TRBV28 and TRBJ2-2, with 7 bases matching TRBD2. Trimming took 3 bases from V and 1 from J; bases not matched to a gene: 11. CDR1 and CDR2 from the germline V gene are MDHEN and SYDVKM. This CDR3 region has 18 residues. For the CDR3, the DNA is TGTGCCAGCAGTTTCCCGATATGGCGGGGGAGGAACACCGGGGAGCTGTTTTTT. This codes for CASSFPIWRGRNTGELFF.

V gene TRBV28 combines with J gene TRBJ1-2, with a weak D call TRBD1 (5 bases). The CDR3 extends over 12 amino acids. CDR1 MDHEN and CDR2 SYDVKM come from the germline V gene. This CDR3 is CGTRDPNYGYTF. The CDR3 bases are TGTGGGACTAGGGACCCTAACTATGGCTACACCTTC.

This sequence joins TRBV2 and TRBJ2-7, with D possibly being TRBD1 (6 bases). Germline CDR1 reads SNHLY; CDR2 reads FYNNEI. The CDR3 spans 13 residues. V shed 2 bases and J shed 6 bases, with 11 bases lying between them. The CDR3 reads CASSEQGRGEQYF. The CDR3, as DNA: TGTGCCAGCAGTGAACAGGGCAGGGGCGAGCAGTACTTC.

The rearrangement joins TRBV30 to TRBJ2-7, with a possible D match to TRBD2 (6 bases). Germline values: CDR1 GTSNPN, CDR2 SVGIG (reference sequence). Trimming took 5 bases from V and 5 from J, leaving 16 bases between them. This CDR3 spans 13 amino acids. Here the CDR3 reads CAWDLTSLHEQYF. CDR3 DNA: TGTGCCTGGGACTTGACTAGTCTCCACGAGCAGTACTTC.

J is TRBJ2-7 and V is TRBV13; D gene unclear. V was cut by 4 bases and J by 3 bases, with 13 bases left in between. The length of the CDR3 is 14 residues. Per the germline V gene, CDR1 is PRHDT and CDR2 is FYEKMQ (reference sequence). The CDR3 spells CASSSYSEFYEQYF. The CDR3 DNA is TGTGCCAGCAGCTCCTACAGTGAATTCTACGAGCAGTACTTC.

The chain is built from TRBV4-3 and TRBJ2-7, with no clear D. Between the trimmed V and J ends, which lost 3 bases and 2 bases, there was a span of 11 bases. CDR3 length: 14 amino acids. CDR1 is LGHNA, CDR2 YSLEER, per germline. The CDR3 nucleotides are TGCGCCAGCAGCCAGGTTGATACAGCCTACGAGCAGTACTTC. Its protein is CASSQVDTAYEQYF.

This clone has more than one count but fewer than ten. The CDR3 nucleotides read TGCGCCAGCAGCTTGGCCAGAGGGTCCTACGAGCAGTACTTC. Protein sequence: CASSLARGSYEQYF. The rearrangement links TRBV5-1 to TRBJ2-7; weak D call: TRBD2 (5 bases). The CDR3 has 14 amino acids. Germline CDR1 is SGHRS and CDR2 is YFSETQ. V lost 0 bases to trimming and J lost 1 base, with 8 bases between them.

This clone was counted a single time. The V and J genes are TRBV7-3 and TRBJ1-1, with 7 bases fitting TRBD1. Germline trimming cut 0 bases from V and 1 base from J; bases unmatched to any gene: 5. The CDR3 has 16 amino acids. Germline CDR1 SGHTA, CDR2 FQGTGA. The CDR3 nucleotides are TGTGCCAGCAGCTTAACGGGGGACAGTGGGAACACTGAAGCTTTCTTT. It translates to CASSLTGDSGNTEAFF.

The chain has TRBV2 and TRBJ1-5; 11 nucleotides match TRBD1. The CDR3 runs to 15 residues. V shed 6 bases and J 6 bases; nucleotides not matched to a gene: 7. Germline assignment: CDR1 SNHLY and CDR2 FYNNEI. CDR3 protein: CASSIGTGGFQPQHF. The CDR3 nucleotides read TGTGCCAGCAGCATAGGGACAGGGGGATTTCAGCCCCAGCATTTT.

This clone occurred a few times. This sequence joins TRBV7-9 and TRBJ1-2; D remains ambiguous. The CDR3 runs 13 residues. V lost 5 bases, J lost 8 bases, and 15 bases lay in between. Germline V gene lookup returns CDR1 SEHNR and CDR2 FQNEAQ (reference sequence). CDR3 sequence: CASSLSGERGYTF. CDR3 bases: TGTGCCAGCAGCCTTTCCGGGGAGCGCGGCTACACCTTC.

The chain has TRBV30 and TRBJ1-2; 7 bases line up with TRBD1. CDR1 and CDR2 (germline): GTSNPN, SVGIG (reference sequence). Trimming at V came to 7 bases and at J to 4 bases, leaving 15 bases not matched to a gene. This CDR3 has 15 residues. The chain's CDR3 is CAFTDRPLSSYGYTF. The CDR3 region has the DNA TGTGCCTTTACGGACAGGCCCCTTTCTTCCTATGGCTACACCTTC.

This clone came up a few times. V and J are TRBV5-4 and TRBJ2-2; 8 bases match TRBD1. CDR1 SGHNT and CDR2 YYREEE come from the germline V gene (reference sequence). The CDR3 totals 16 residues. The V segment lost 0 bases and the J segment 3 bases; nucleotides outside the gene matches: 4. This chain's CDR3 is CASSLVGQVYTGELFF. As DNA, the CDR3 is TGTGCCAGCAGCTTGGTGGGACAGGTATACACCGGGGAGCTGTTTTTT.

This chain connects TRBV28 to TRBJ2-1, with TRBD1 matching 8 bases. V lost 5 bases to trimming and J lost 4 bases; unmatched junction nucleotides: 10. From germline, CDR1 is MDHEN and CDR2 SYDVKM. This CDR3 spans 16 amino acids. The CDR3 DNA reads as TGTGCCAGCAGTACCCCAGGACAGGGCCTTTACAATGAGCAGTTCTTC. Residues: CASSTPGQGLYNEQFF.

The chain combines TRBV28 with TRBJ1-5, with a tentative D call TRBD1 (6 bases). The germline gives CDR1 MDHEN, CDR2 SYDVKM. The CDR3 has 15 amino acids. The V and J ends lost 5 bases and 5 bases respectively, with 16 bases between them. As DNA, the CDR3 is TGTGCCAGCAGTCTTCACAGGGTAAGGTATCAGCCCCAGCATTTT. This encodes CASSLHRVRYQPQHF.

This clone occurred a few times. The DNA for the CDR3 is TGTGCCAGCAGCCCCGGGACAGGGGATCTAGATGAGCAGTTCTTC. It yields the protein CASSPGTGDLDEQFF. The V call is TRBV2, the J call TRBJ2-1; 10 bases line up with TRBD1. Germline-derived CDR1 and CDR2 are SNHLY and FYNNEI. V lost 6 bases to trimming and J lost 8 bases; unmatched junction nucleotides: 10. The CDR3 sequence is 15 residues long.

The V and J genes are TRBV6-1 and TRBJ1-1, with D maybe TRBD1 (6 bases). V lost 4 bases, J lost 5 bases, and 17 bases lay in between. Looked up from germline, CDR1 is MNHNS and CDR2 is SASEGT. The CDR3 runs 15 residues. As DNA, the CDR3 is TGTGCCAGCAGTGGAGCACAGGGCTTTCGGACTGAAGCTTTCTTT. Protein product: CASSGAQGFRTEAFF.

The chain carries TRBV28 and TRBJ1-2; possible D gene TRBD1, 6 bases. This CDR3 contains 14 residues. V shed 1 base and J shed 4 bases, with 10 bases lying between them. Germline values: CDR1 MDHEN, CDR2 SYDVKM. The CDR3 DNA sequence: TGTGCCAGCAGTTTATCGCAGGGGCGCTATGGCTACACCTTC. Its protein is CASSLSQGRYGYTF.

The V gene is TRBV6-1, the J gene TRBJ1-2; tentatively, D is TRBD1 (5 bases). Trimming left V 4 bases short and J 7 bases short, with 28 bases between. This CDR3 region has 18 residues. CDR1 and CDR2 (germline): MNHNS, SASEGT. This chain's CDR3 is CASSANPQGNPIFGGYTF. CDR3 DNA: TGTGCCAGCAGTGCCAACCCGCAGGGCAACCCGATTTTCGGTGGCTACACCTTC.

The chain carries TRBV6-5 and TRBJ2-7; perhaps TRBD2 as D (6 bases). The V and J ends lost 3 bases and 3 bases respectively, with 12 bases between them. The CDR3 spans 14 residues. CDR1 MNHEY and CDR2 SVGAGI come from the germline V gene. The CDR3 nucleotides are TGTGCCAGCAGTTATCGGCGGGGAAACTACGAGCAGTACTTC. Encoded protein: CASSYRRGNYEQYF.

The chain links TRBV4-1 to TRBJ1-2; a possible D gene is TRBD1 (6 bases). Germline CDR1 and CDR2: MGHRA and YSYEKL. The V end lost 3 bases, the J end lost 4 bases, and 18 bases lay between the germline ends. This CDR3 is 16 amino acids long. The CDR3 DNA sequence: TGCGCCAGCAGCCAGGGCCGGGACACCAGCTTCTATGGCTACACCTTC. It translates to CASSQGRDTSFYGYTF.

The chain uses TRBV28 and TRBJ2-7, with TRBD1 as a possible D gene (5 bases). The germline V and J ends were trimmed by 7 bases and 7 bases, with 14 bases remaining between them. Germline V gene sequence: CDR1 MDHEN, CDR2 SYDVKM. The CDR3 loop spans 12 amino acids. CDR3 residues: CASTGSLLEQYF. CDR3 DNA sequence: TGTGCCAGCACAGGGTCTCTGTTAGAGCAGTACTTC.

CDR3 amino acids: CASSHGTGGNTIYF. The CDR3 bases are TGCGCCAGCAGCCACGGGACAGGGGGAAACACCATATATTTT. The chain joins TRBV4-1 to TRBJ1-3; 9 bases map to TRBD1. The trim removed 3 bases at V and 4 bases at J, leaving 1 base unmatched. Germline lookup yields CDR1 MGHRA and CDR2 YSYEKL. The CDR3 totals 14 residues.

V is TRBV7-6 and J is TRBJ2-2, with TRBD2 matching 7 bases. The germline V gene has CDR1 SGHVS and CDR2 FNYEAQ. J was trimmed by 2 bases and V by 4 bases; bases with no gene match: 10. The CDR3 loop spans 17 amino acids. The CDR3 is CASSSSRASGNTGELFF. CDR3 bases: TGTGCCAGCAGCTCCTCCCGGGCTAGCGGCAACACCGGGGAGCTGTTTTTT.

The rearrangement links TRBV7-2 to TRBJ1-2; TRBD1 is a possible D gene (5 bases). With 6 bases removed from V and 7 bases from J, the gap between germline ends came to 15 bases. This CDR3 contains 13 residues. CDR1 and CDR2 (germline): SGHTA, FQGNSA. Here the CDR3 DNA reads TGTGCCAGCAGTGAGACACGGAGGGGTGGCTACACCTTC. Translated, it gives CASSETRRGGYTF.